This TCR beta chain was profiled in a study of early T cells in non-severe SARS-CoV-2 infection. Attachment of unique molecular identifiers was made to individual cDNA molecules. One entry per CDR3 protein, called by TCRdb with MiXCR from the 5' RACE reads. The sample yields 60,000 or so distinct CDR3 sequences, roughly 13% seen once. CDR1 MNHEY and CDR2 SVGEGT come from the germline V gene. V shed 7 bases, J shed 4 bases, and the junction held 9 bases outside the gene matches. CDR3 length equals 14 residues. What was sequenced was whole blood. This clonotype was sampled from an adult who was a healthcare worker with PCR-confirmed SARS-CoV-2 infection or an uninfected control (not recorded which). This chain links TRBV6-2 or TRBV6-3 with TRBJ1-2; the match to TRBD1 covers 7 bases. The DNA of the CDR3 is TGTGCCAGCAACGAAGGGACAGCACGCTATGGCTACACCTTC. This gives the protein CASNEGTARYGYTF.